This passage covers 16 T cell receptor beta chains from one sample sequenced in a study of T cell responses to AZD1222 COVID-19 vaccine. The repertoire was sequenced with immunoSEQ multiplex PCR; TCRdb's copy has only in-frame clones and lacks some. Of 130,000 to 150,000 clones in the sample, under 95% were seen once. The sample here was peripheral blood, taken 28 days after the second AZD1222 dose. These receptors originate from an adult who received the AZD1222 COVID-19 vaccine.

This clone was counted a single time. V and J are TRBV11-2 and TRBJ2-1; no firm D call. Deletions cut 2 bases from V and 6 bases from J, with 17 bases between. The germline V gene has CDR1 SGHAT and CDR2 FQNNGV. The CDR3 runs 16 residues. CDR3 sequence reads: CASSLSLRSFGNEQFF. The CDR3 coding sequence is TGTGCCAGCAGCTTATCCCTGCGGTCTTTCGGCAATGAGCAGTTCTTC.

This clone was recorded once. Here the CDR3 DNA reads TGTGCCAGCAGCGCTTACAGCTCTGGAAACACCATATATTTT. Translating gives CASSAYSSGNTIYF. The chain has TRBV9 and TRBJ1-3, with D hard to call. The CDR3 loop spans 14 amino acids. Trimming pared 3 bases from V and 0 bases from J, leaving 7 bases between. The V gene's germline CDR1 is SGDLS and CDR2 YYNGEE.

CDR3 DNA: TGTGCCAGTAGTATGACAGGAGGCCCCAATCAGCCCCAGCATTTT. This sequence encodes CASSMTGGPNQPQHF. The rearrangement uses TRBV19 and TRBJ1-5; weak D call: TRBD1 (6 bases). Germline CDR1 and CDR2: LNHDA and SQIVND (reference sequence). Trimming stripped 3 bases from V and 3 bases from J, with 12 bases between. This CDR3 has 15 amino acids.

This chain connects TRBV27 to TRBJ1-5, with D uncertain. V lost 6 bases, J lost 0 bases, and 12 bases lay in between. The germline V gene encodes CDR1 MNHEY and CDR2 SMNVEV (reference sequence). The CDR3 runs 15 residues. The CDR3 DNA reads TGTGCCAGCAGCCCAGGAAGCTATAGCAATCAGCCCCAGCATTTT. Its translation: CASSPGSYSNQPQHF.

The chain combines TRBV5-4 with TRBJ2-7, with 11 nucleotides matching TRBD2. From germline, CDR1 is SGHNT and CDR2 YYREEE (reference sequence). The CDR3 totals 16 residues. With V trimmed by 0 bases and J by 2 bases, 4 bases remained unmatched. In DNA, the CDR3 is TGTGCCAGCAGCTTGGAACTAGCGGGAGCCCCCTACGAGCAGTACTTC. This codes for CASSLELAGAPYEQYF.

This sequence joins TRBV5-6 and TRBJ1-2; D remains unclear. Trimming shortened V by 3 bases and J by 8 bases, and 11 bases separated the two germline ends. CDR1 and CDR2 (germline): SGHDT, YYEEEE. The CDR3 extends over 12 amino acids. The CDR3 nucleotides read TGTGCCAGCAGCTCCTATTCAGGCGGCTACACCTTC. Translation gives CASSSYSGGYTF.

This rearrangement joins TRBV25-1 to TRBJ1-2; 8 bases are a match to TRBD1. From germline, CDR1 is MGHDK and CDR2 SYGVNS. V shed 3 bases and J 7 bases; nucleotides not matched to a gene: 4. CDR3 length: 13 amino acids. CDR3 bases: TGTGCCAGCAGTGACGGGACAGGAGGTGGCTACACCTTC. It codes for CASSDGTGGGYTF.

The chain joins TRBV9 to TRBJ2-3; D uncertain. The CDR3 is made up of 10 amino acids. Germline lookup yields CDR1 SGDLS and CDR2 YYNGEE. V was shortened by 3 bases and J by 6 bases, with 2 bases between the two germline ends. The CDR3 DNA is TGTGCCAGCAGCGGGGATACGCAGTATTTT. As protein: CASSGDTQYF.

This chain links TRBV5-6 with TRBJ1-5, with 9 bases identical to TRBD1. Germline CDR1 SGHDT, CDR2 YYEEEE. CDR3 length: 15 amino acids. J was trimmed by 3 bases and V by 1 base; bases with no gene match: 2. The CDR3 DNA follows: TGTGCCAGCAGCTTGCGGACAGGGGTCAATCAGCCCCAGCATTTT. Residues: CASSLRTGVNQPQHF.

The chain recombines TRBV5-4 with TRBJ2-7; 10 bases fit TRBD2. The CDR3 is made up of 14 amino acids. V lost 0 bases and J lost 3; bases outside the gene matches: 0. Germline V gene sequence: CDR1 SGHNT, CDR2 YYREEE (reference sequence). The CDR3 here is CASSLVAGGYEQYF. The DNA of the CDR3 is TGTGCCAGCAGCTTGGTAGCGGGAGGCTACGAGCAGTACTTC.

The chain is built from TRBV5-1 and TRBJ2-1; 10 positions match TRBD2. Germline CDR1 and CDR2: SGHRS and YFSETQ. This CDR3 region has 16 residues. Germline trimming cut 3 bases from V and 10 bases from J; bases unmatched to any gene: 13. The CDR3 nucleotides read TGCGCCAGCAGCTCCGCGTTAGCGGGGGGCTTTCTGGAGCAGTTCTTC. Protein sequence: CASSSALAGGFLEQFF.

This clone has a single count. The V call is TRBV6-5, the J call TRBJ2-1, with D possibly matching TRBD2 (5 bases). V lost 2 bases and J lost 7, with 15 bases in between. This CDR3 spans 15 amino acids. Germline V gives CDR1 MNHEY, CDR2 SVGAGI. The CDR3 DNA sequence: TGTGCCAGCAGTTACGTGAGGGAACGAATGAATGAGCAGTTCTTC. Protein: CASSYVRERMNEQFF.

The chain combines TRBV3-1 (or the pseudogene TRBV3-2) with TRBJ1-5; D ambiguous. Germline V CDR1 and CDR2: LGHDT, YNNKEL (reference sequence). V was cut by 0 bases and J by 6 bases, with 9 bases left in between. CDR3 length equals 14 residues. CDR3 coding DNA: TGTGCCAGCAGCCAAGATCTTTTGGGTCAGCCCCAGCATTTT. It yields the protein CASSQDLLGQPQHF.

This clone was seen a single time. The gene calls are TRBV29-1 and TRBJ1-2; TRBD1 matches at 12 bases. The CDR3 sequence is 14 residues long. Looked up from germline, CDR1 is SQVTM and CDR2 is ANQGSEA. V lost 6 bases and J lost 7; bases outside the gene matches: 9. The CDR3 reads CSVATGQGARGYTF. The CDR3 nucleotides are TGCAGCGTGGCAACGGGACAGGGGGCTCGTGGCTACACCTTC.

The J gene is TRBJ2-3, the V gene TRBV3-1 (or the pseudogene TRBV3-2); D uncertain. V was shortened by 1 base and J by 1 base, with 12 bases between the two germline ends. The germline V gene has CDR1 LGHDT and CDR2 YNNKEL (reference sequence). This CDR3 region has 16 residues. CDR3 in DNA: TGTGCCAGCAGCCAAGTAAGCAGGATCGGCACAGATACGCAGTATTTT. It codes for CASSQVSRIGTDTQYF.

The chain couples TRBV7-3 to TRBJ2-3; TRBD2 matches 9 bases. Germline V gives CDR1 SGHTA, CDR2 FQGTGA. The J segment lost 4 bases and the V segment lost 5 bases, leaving 7 bases of the junction unmatched. The CDR3 totals 15 residues. This chain's CDR3 is CASSAGGRAADTQYF. The CDR3 nucleotides read TGTGCCAGCAGCGCGGGAGGGCGGGCAGCAGATACGCAGTATTTT. Full variable domain (rest looked up from reference TRBV7-3 and TRBJ2-3): GAGVSQTPSNKVTEKGKYVELRCDPISGHTALYWYRQSLGQGPEFLIYFQGTGAADDSGLPNDRFFAVRPEGSVSTLKIQRTERGDSAVYLCASSAGGRAADTQYFGPGTRLTVL.